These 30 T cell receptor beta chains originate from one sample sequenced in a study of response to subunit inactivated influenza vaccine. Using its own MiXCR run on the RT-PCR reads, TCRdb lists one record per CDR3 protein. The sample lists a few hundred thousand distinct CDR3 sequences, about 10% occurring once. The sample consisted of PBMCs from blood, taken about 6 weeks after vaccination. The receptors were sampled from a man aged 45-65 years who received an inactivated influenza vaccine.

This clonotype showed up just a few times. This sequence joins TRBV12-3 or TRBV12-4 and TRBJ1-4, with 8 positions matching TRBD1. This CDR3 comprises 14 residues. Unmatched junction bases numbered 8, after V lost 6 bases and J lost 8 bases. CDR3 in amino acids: CASSLDRGAEKLFF. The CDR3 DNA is TGTGCCAGCAGCCTCGACAGGGGCGCGGAAAAACTGTTTTTT.

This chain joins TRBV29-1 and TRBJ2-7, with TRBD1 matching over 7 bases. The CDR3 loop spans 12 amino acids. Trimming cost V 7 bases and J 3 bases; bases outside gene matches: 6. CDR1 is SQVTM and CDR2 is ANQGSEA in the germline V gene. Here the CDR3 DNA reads TGCAGCGCTCGGGACAGATACTACGAGCAGTACTTC. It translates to CSARDRYYEQYF.

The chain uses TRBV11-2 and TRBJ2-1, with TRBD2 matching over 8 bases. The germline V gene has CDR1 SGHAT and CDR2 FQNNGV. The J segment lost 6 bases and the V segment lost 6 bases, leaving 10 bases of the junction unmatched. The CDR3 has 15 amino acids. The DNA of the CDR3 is TGTGCCAGCAGTACTCGGGAGGGCGGAAGCAATGAGCAGTTCTTC. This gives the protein CASSTREGGSNEQFF.

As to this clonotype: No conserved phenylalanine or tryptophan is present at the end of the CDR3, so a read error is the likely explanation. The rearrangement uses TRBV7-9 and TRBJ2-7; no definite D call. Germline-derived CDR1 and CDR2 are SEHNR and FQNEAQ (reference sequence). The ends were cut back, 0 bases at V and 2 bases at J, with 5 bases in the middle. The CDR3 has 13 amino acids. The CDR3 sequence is CASSLAGTYEQYI. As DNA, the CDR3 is TGTGCCAGCAGCTTAGCGGGGACCTACGAGCAGTACATC.

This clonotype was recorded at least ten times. The DNA of the CDR3 is TGTGCCAGCAGTTACTGGAGGGATCACGGTGAGCAGTTCTTC. Residues: CASSYWRDHGEQFF. The rearrangement joins TRBV6-2 or TRBV6-3 to TRBJ2-1; perhaps TRBD2 as D (6 bases). The CDR3 length is 14 residues. The V end was cut by 1 base, the J end by 9 bases, with 13 bases between. CDR1 is MNHEY and CDR2 is SVGEGT in the germline V gene.

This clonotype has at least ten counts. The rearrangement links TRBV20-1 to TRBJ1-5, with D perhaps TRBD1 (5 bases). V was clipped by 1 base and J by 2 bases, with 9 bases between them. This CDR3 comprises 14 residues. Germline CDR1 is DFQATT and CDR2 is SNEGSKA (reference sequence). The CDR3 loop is CSARVGVGNQPQHF. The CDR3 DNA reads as TGCAGTGCTAGAGTGGGGGTCGGCAATCAGCCCCAGCATTTT.

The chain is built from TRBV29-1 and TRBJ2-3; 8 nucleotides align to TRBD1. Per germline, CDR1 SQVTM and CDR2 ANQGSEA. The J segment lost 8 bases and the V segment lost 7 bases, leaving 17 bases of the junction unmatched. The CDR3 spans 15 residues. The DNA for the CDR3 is TGCAGCGCTGGGACAGGACAGTGGAGTGGGTCTACGCAGTATTTT. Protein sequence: CSAGTGQWSGSTQYF.

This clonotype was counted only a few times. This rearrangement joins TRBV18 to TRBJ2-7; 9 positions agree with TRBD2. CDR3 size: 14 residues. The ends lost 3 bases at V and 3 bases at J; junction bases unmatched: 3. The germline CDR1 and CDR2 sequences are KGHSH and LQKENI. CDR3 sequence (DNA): TGTGCCAGCTCACCTACGACTAGCGGCTACGAGCAGTACTTC. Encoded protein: CASSPTTSGYEQYF. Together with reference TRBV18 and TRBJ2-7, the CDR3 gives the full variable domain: NAGVMQNPRHLVRRRGQEARLRCSPMKGHSHVYWYRQLPEEGLKFMVYLQKENIIDESGMPKERFSAEFPKEGPSILRIQQVVRGDSAAYFCASSPTTSGYEQYFGPGTRLTVT.

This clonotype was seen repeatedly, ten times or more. The CDR3 protein is CASSPGLAVYNEQFF. CDR3 bases: TGTGCCAGCAGCCCGGGACTAGCTGTCTACAATGAGCAGTTCTTC. J is TRBJ2-1 and V is TRBV7-7; TRBD2 agrees at 9 bases. Per the germline V gene, CDR1 is SSHAT and CDR2 is FNYEAQ (reference sequence). The length of the CDR3 is 15 residues. V gave up 5 bases and J gave up 3 bases; unmatched junction bases: 5.

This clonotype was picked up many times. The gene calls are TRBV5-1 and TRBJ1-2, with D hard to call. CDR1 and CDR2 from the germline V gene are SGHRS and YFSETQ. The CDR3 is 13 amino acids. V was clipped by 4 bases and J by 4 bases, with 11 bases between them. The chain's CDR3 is CASSPEVSYGYTF. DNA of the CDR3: TGCGCCAGCAGCCCCGAAGTATCCTATGGCTACACCTTC.

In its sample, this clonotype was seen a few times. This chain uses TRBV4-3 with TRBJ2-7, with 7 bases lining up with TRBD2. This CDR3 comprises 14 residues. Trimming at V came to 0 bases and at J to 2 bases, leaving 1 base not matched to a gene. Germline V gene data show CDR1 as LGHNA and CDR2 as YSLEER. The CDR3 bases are TGCGCCAGCAGCCAAGACGGGAGGACCTACGAGCAGTACTTC. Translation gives CASSQDGRTYEQYF.

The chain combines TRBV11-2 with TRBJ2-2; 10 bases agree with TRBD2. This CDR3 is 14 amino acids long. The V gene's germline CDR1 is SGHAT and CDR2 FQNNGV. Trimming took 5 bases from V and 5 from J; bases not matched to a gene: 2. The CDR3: CASSHSGRTGELFF. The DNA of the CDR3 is TGTGCCAGCAGCCATAGCGGGAGGACCGGGGAGCTGTTTTTT.

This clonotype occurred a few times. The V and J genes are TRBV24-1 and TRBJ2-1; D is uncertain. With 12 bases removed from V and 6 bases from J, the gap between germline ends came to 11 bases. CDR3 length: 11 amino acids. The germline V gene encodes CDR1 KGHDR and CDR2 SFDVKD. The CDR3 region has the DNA TGTGCCGCCGGAGAAACCAATGAGCAGTTCTTC. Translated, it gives CAAGETNEQFF.

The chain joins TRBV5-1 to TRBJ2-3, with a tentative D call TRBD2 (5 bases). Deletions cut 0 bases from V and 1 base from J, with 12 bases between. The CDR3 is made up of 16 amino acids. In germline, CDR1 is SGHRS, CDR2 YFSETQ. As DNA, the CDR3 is TGCGCCAGCAGCTTGGAGCCAGCGGACCGCACAGATACGCAGTATTTT. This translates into CASSLEPADRTDTQYF.

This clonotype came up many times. The CDR3 reads CASSLNPTYQETQYF. CDR3 coding DNA: TGCGCCAGCAGCTTGAACCCCACGTACCAAGAGACCCAGTACTTC. The J gene is TRBJ2-5, the V gene TRBV5-1, with D unresolved. The germline CDR1 and CDR2 sequences are SGHRS and YFSETQ. V was pared by 1 base and J by 0 bases, with 10 bases between. The CDR3 consists of 15 residues.

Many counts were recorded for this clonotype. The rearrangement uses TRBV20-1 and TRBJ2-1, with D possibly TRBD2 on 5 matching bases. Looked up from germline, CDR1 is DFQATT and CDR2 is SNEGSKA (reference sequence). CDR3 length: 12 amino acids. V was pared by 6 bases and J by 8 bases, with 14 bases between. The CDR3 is CSAVRGSDEQFF. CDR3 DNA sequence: TGCAGTGCCGTTCGAGGTAGCGATGAGCAGTTCTTC.

CDR3 sequence reads: CASSEGPRGTDTQYF. For the CDR3, the DNA is TGTGCCAGTAGTGAGGGACCTCGAGGCACAGATACGCAGTATTTT. This chain connects TRBV19 to TRBJ2-3; D is possibly TRBD1 or TRBD2 (5 bases each). The CDR3 contains 15 residues. The V end was cut by 5 bases, the J end by 1 base, with 13 bases between. CDR1 and CDR2 from the germline V gene are LNHDA and SQIVND (reference sequence).

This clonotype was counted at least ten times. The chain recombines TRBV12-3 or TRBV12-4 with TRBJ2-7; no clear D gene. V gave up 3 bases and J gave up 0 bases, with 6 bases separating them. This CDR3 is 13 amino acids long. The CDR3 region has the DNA TGTGCCAGCAGTTTTGAGAGCTCCTACGAGCAGTACTTC. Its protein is CASSFESSYEQYF.

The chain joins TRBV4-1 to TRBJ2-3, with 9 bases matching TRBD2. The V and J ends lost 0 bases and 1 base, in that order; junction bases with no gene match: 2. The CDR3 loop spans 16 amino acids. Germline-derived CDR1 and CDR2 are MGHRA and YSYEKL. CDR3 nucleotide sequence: TGCGCCAGCAGCCAAGAGCCTAGCGGGGGCACAGATACGCAGTATTTT. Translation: CASSQEPSGGTDTQYF.

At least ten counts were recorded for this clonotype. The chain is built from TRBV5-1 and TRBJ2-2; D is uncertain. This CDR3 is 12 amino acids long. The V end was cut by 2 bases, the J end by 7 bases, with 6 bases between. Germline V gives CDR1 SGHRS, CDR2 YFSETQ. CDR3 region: CASSLIDGELFF. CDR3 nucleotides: TGCGCCAGCAGCTTAATTGACGGGGAGCTGTTTTTT.

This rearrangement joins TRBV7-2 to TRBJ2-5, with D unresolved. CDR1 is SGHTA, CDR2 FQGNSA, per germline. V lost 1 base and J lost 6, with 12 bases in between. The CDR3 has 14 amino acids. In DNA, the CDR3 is TGTGCCAGCAGCTTAGTGGTACCATCCAAGACCCAGTACTTC. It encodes CASSLVVPSKTQYF.

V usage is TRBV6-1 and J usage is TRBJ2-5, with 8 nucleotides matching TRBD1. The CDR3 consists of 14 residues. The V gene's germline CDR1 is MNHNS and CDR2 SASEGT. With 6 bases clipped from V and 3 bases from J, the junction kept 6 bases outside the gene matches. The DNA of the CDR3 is TGTGCCAGCAGACAGATGACAGGGGAAGAGACCCAGTACTTC. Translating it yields CASRQMTGEETQYF.

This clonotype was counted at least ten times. Written as DNA, the CDR3 is TGTGCCATCAGGGAGGGACAGGACTATGGCTACACCTTC. It translates to CAIREGQDYGYTF. V usage is TRBV10-3 and J usage is TRBJ1-2, with TRBD1 identical over 8 bases. CDR1 and CDR2 from the germline V gene are ENHRY and SYGVKD. With V trimmed by 6 bases and J by 3 bases, 3 bases remained unmatched. The CDR3 totals 13 residues.

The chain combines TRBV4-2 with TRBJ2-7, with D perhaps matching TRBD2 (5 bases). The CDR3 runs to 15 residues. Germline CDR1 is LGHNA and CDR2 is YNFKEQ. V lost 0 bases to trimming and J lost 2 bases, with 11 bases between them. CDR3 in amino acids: CASSQDLAGTYEQYF. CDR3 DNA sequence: TGTGCCAGCAGCCAAGATCTAGCCGGAACCTACGAGCAGTACTTC.

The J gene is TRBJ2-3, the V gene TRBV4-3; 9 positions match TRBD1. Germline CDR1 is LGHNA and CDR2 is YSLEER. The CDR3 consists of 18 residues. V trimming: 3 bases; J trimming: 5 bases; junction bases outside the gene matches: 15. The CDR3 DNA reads TGCGCCAGCAGCCAGGAGGGACCCGGGACAGGGATAGGAGATACGCAGTATTTT. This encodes CASSQEGPGTGIGDTQYF.

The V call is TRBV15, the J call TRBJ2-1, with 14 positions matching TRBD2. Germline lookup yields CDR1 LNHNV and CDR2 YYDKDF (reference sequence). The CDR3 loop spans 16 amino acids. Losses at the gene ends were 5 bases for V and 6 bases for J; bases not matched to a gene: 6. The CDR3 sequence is CATSLGLAGGSNEQFF. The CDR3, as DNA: TGTGCCACCAGCCTAGGACTAGCGGGAGGATCCAATGAGCAGTTCTTC.

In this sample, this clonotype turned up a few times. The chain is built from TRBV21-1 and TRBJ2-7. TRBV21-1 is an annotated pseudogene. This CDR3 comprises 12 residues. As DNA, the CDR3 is TGTGCCAGCAGCAAAGTTAGCTACGAGCAGTACTTC. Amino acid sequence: CASSKVSYEQYF.

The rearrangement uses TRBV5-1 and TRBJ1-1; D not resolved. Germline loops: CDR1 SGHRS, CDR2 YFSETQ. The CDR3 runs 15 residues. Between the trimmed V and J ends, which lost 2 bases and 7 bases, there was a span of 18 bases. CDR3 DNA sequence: TGCGCCAGCAGCTTTATGGGGTTGTCCGGCCTTGAAGCTTTCTTT. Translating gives CASSFMGLSGLEAFF.

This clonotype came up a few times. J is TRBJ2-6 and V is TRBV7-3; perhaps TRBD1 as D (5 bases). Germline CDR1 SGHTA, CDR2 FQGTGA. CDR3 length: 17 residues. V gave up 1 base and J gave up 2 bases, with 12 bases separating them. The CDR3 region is CASSLRGTGAGANVLTF. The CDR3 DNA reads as TGTGCCAGCAGCTTAAGGGGAACAGGAGCTGGGGCCAACGTCCTGACTTTC. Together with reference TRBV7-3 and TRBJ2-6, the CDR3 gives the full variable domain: GAGVSQTPSNKVTEKGKYVELRCDPISGHTALYWYRQSLGQGPEFLIYFQGTGAADDSGLPNDRFFAVRPEGSVSTLKIQRTERGDSAVYLCASSLRGTGAGANVLTFGAGSRLTVL.

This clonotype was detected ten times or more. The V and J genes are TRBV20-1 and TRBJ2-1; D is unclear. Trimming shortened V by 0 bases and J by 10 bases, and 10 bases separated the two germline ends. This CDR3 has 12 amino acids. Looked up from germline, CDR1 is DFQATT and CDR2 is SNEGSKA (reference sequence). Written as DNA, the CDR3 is TGCAGTGCTAGAGACCTGGCGGCGGAGCAGTTCTTC. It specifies CSARDLAAEQFF.